The clone carrying this T cell receptor (beta chain) turned up a few times. Its target is not known. The PCR used 60 Vbeta and 13 Jbeta primers. The assay was immunoSEQ multiplex PCR, and TCRdb's table has in-frame clones only and misses some. Seen here are about 160,000 clones, approximately 80% observed once, and the top ten hold more than 3.5%. The sample is drawn from a study of cytomegalovirus exposure and HLA in healthy donors. The CDR3 loop spans 14 amino acids. In germline, CDR1 is SQVTM, CDR2 ANQGSEA. V was pared by 3 bases and J by 0 bases, with 9 bases between. Study-wide results and limits: In terms of immune exposure information, only CMV serostatus was available.

V and J are TRBV29-1 and TRBJ2-1, with D perhaps matching TRBD1 (6 bases). The clonotype originates from a man aged 25-45 years in good health and CMV-seropositive. Specimen: PBMCs. CDR3 coding DNA: TGCAGCGTTGAGCAAGGGGGCTCCTACAATGAGCAGTTCTTC. Translating it yields CSVEQGGSYNEQFF.